This T cell receptor beta chain was sequenced for a study of control samples from healthy donors and cancer patients. J gave up 4 bases and V 2 bases, and 3 bases lay outside the gene matches. The CDR3 runs to 14 residues. From germline, CDR1 is SGDLS and CDR2 YYNGEE. Clones were sequenced by immunoSEQ multiplex PCR, and TCRdb holds only the in-frame ones, with some missing. The sample lists about 51,000 clones; roughly 86% were seen once. The chain is built from TRBV9 and TRBJ2-7; 10 bases agree with TRBD1. This TCR was recovered from a man between 50 and 59 years old with head and neck cancer. The source material was PBMCs. CDR3 sequence reads: CASSVGTGVYEQYF. The DNA of the CDR3 is TGTGCCAGCAGCGTCGGGACAGGGGTTTACGAGCAGTACTTC.